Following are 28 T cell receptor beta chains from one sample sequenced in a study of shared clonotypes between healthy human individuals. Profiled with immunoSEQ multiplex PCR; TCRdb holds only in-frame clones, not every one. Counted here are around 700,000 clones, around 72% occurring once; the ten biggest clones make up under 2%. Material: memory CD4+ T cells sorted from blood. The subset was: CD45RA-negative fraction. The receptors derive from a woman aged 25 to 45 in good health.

The CDR3 protein is CASRPGRGGGANVLTF. CDR3 in DNA: TGTGCCAGCAGGCCTGGGAGGGGAGGTGGGGCCAACGTCCTGACTTTC. The V gene is TRBV2, the J gene TRBJ2-6; 7 bases match TRBD2. In germline, CDR1 is SNHLY, CDR2 FYNNEI. Trimming cost V 6 bases and J 3 bases; bases outside gene matches: 8. The CDR3 contains 16 residues.

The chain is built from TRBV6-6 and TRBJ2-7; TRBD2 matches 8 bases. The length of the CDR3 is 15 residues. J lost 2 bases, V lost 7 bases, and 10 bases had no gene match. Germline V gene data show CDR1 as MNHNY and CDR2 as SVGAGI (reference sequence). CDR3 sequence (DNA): TGTGCCAGCACTAACCCCCCAGCGGGAGCCTACGAGCAGTACTTC. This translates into CASTNPPAGAYEQYF.

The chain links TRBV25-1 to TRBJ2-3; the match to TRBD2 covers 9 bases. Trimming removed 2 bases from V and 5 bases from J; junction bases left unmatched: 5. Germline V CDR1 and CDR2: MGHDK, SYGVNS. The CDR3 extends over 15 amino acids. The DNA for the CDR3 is TGTGCCAGCAGTGAACTAGCGGGGAGGGGAGATACGCAGTATTTT. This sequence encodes CASSELAGRGDTQYF. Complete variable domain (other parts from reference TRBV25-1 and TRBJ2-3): EADIYQTPRYLVIGTGKKITLECSQTMGHDKMYWYQQDPGMELHLIHYSYGVNSTEKGDLSSESTVSRIRTEHFPLTLESARPSHTSQYLCASSELAGRGDTQYFGPGTRLTVL.

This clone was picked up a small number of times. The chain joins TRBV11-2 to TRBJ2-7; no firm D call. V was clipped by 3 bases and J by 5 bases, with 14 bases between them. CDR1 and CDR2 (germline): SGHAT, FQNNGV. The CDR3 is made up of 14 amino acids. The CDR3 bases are TGTGCCAGCAGCTTGGGTCGCTCGCTGGACGAGCAGTACTTC. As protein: CASSLGRSLDEQYF.

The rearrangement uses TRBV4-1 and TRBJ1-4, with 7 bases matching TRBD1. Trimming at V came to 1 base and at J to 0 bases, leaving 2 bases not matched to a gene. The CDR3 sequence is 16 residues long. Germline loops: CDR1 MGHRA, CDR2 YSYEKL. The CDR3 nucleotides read TGCGCCAGCAGCCAAGCTACAGGGGCAACTAATGAAAAACTGTTTTTT. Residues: CASSQATGATNEKLFF.

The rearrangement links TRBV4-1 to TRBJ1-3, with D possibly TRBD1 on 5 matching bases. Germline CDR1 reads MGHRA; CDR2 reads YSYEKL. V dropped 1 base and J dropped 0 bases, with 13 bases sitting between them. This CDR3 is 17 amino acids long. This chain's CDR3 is CASSQGKRGSSGNTIYF. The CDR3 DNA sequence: TGCGCCAGCAGCCAAGGGAAGAGGGGAAGCTCTGGAAACACCATATATTTT.

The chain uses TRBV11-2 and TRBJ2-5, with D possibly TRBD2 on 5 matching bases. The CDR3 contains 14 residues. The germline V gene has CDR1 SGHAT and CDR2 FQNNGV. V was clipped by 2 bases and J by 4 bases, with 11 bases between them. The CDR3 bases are TGTGCCAGCAGCTTAACAAACCGGGGAGAGACCCAGTACTTC. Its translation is CASSLTNRGETQYF.

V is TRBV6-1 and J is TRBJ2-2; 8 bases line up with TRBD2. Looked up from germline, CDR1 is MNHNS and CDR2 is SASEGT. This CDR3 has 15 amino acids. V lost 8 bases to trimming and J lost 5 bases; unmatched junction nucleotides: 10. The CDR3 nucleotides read TGTGCCAGCCCCGGCGGGGGGCGGGGAACCGGGGAGCTGTTTTTT. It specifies CASPGGGRGTGELFF.

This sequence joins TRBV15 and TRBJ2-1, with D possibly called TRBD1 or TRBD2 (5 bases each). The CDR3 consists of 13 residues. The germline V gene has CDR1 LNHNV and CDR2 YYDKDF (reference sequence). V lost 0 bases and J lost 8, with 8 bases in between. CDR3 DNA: TGTGCCACCAGCAGAGATTTGGGGGATGAGCAGTTCTTC. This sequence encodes CATSRDLGDEQFF. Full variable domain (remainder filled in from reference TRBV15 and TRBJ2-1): DAMVIQNPRYQVTQFGKPVTLSCSQTLNHNVMYWYQQKSSQAPKLLFHYYDKDFNNEADTPDNFQSRRPNTSFCFLDIRSPGLGDTAMYLCATSRDLGDEQFFGPGTRLTVL.

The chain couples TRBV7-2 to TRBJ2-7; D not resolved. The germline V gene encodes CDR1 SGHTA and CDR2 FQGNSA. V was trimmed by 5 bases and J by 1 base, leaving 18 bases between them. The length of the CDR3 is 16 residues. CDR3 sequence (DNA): TGTGCCAGCAGCCCCGTAGGCTCCGATTCTTCCTACGAGCAGTACTTC. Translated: CASSPVGSDSSYEQYF.

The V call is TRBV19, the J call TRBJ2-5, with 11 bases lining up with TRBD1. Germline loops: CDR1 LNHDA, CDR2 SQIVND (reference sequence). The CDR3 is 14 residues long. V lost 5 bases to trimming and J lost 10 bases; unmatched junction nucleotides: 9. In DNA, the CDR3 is TGTGCCAGTAGTGGGGGACAGGGGGAGTTTATCCAGTACTTC. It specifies CASSGGQGEFIQYF. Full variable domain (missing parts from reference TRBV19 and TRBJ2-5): DGGITQSPKYLFRKEGQNVTLSCEQNLNHDAMYWYRQDPGQGLRLIYYSQIVNDFQKGDIAEGYSVSREKKESFPLTVTSAQKNPTAFYLCASSGGQGEFIQYFGPGTRLLVL.

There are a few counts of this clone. The CDR3 sequence is CASSSGQVGSEQYF. The DNA for the CDR3 is TGTGCCAGCAGCTCCGGACAGGTAGGGAGCGAGCAGTACTTC. The V call is TRBV11-2, the J call TRBJ2-7, with 7 bases fitting TRBD1. Trimming at V came to 4 bases and at J to 6 bases, leaving 9 bases not matched to a gene. Germline V CDR1 and CDR2: SGHAT, FQNNGV. This CDR3 has 14 amino acids.

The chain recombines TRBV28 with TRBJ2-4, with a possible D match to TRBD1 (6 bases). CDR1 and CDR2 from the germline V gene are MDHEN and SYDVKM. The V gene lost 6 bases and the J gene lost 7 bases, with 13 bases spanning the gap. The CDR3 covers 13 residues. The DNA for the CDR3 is TGTGCCAGCAGAGTGGACAGTAGGAACATTCAGTACTTC. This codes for CASRVDSRNIQYF.

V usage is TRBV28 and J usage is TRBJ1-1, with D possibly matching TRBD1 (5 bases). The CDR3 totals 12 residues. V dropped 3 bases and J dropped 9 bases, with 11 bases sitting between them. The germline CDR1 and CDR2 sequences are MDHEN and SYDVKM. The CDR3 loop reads CASSLRRGQAFF. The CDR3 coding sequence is TGTGCCAGCAGTTTGAGGCGGGGCCAAGCTTTCTTT.

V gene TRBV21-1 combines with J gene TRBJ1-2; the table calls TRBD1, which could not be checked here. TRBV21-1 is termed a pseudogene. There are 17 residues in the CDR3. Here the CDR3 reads CASSPTGTGGLNYGYTF. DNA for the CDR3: TGTGCCAGCAGCCCTACCGGGACAGGGGGCTTAAACTATGGCTACACCTTC.

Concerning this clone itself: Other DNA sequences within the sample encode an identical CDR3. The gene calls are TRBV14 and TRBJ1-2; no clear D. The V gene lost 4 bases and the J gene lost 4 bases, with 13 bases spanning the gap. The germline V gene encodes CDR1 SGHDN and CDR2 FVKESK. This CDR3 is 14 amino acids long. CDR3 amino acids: CASSPSGGSYGYTF. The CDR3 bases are TGTGCCAGCAGCCCGTCCGGAGGATCCTATGGCTACACCTTC.

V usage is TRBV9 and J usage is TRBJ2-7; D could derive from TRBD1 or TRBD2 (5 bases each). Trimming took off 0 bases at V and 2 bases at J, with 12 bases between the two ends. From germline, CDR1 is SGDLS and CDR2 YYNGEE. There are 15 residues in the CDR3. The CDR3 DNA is TGTGCCAGCAGCGTAGAACTCGGGGCTACCTACGAGCAGTACTTC. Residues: CASSVELGATYEQYF. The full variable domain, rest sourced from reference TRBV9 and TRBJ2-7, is DSGVTQTPKHLITATGQRVTLRCSPRSGDLSVYWYQQSLDQGLQFLIQYYNGEERAKGNILERFSAQQFPDLHSELNLSSLELGDSALYFCASSVELGATYEQYFGPGTRLTVT.

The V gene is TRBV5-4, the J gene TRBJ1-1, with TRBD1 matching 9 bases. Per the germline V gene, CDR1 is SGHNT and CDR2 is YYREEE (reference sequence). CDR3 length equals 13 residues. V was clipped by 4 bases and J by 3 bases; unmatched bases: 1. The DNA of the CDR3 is TGTGCCAGCAGCCGGACAGGGGACACTGAAGCTTTCTTT. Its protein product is CASSRTGDTEAFF.

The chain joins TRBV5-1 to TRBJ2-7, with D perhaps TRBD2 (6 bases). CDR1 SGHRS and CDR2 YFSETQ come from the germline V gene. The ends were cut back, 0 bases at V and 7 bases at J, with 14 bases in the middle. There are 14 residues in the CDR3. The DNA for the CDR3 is TGCGCCAGCAGCTTGGGGCGGGGTGGGGGAGAGCAGTACTTC. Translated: CASSLGRGGGEQYF.

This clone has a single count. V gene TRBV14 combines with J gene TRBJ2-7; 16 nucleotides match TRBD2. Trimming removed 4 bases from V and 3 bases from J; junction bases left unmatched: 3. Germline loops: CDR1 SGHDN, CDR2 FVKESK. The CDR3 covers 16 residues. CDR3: CASSRGTSGRDYEQYF. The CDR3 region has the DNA TGTGCCAGCAGCCGAGGGACTAGCGGGAGGGACTACGAGCAGTACTTC.

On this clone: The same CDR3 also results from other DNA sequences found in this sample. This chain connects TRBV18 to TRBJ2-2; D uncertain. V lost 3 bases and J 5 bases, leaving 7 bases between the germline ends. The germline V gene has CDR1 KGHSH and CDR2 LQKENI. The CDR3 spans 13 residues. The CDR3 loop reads CASSPERTGELFF. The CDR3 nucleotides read TGTGCCAGCTCACCCGAGCGAACCGGGGAGCTGTTTTTT.

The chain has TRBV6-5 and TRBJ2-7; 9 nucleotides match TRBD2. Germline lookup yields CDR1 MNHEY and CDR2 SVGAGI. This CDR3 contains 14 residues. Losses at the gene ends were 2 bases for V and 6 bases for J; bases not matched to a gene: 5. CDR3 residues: CASSYLAGRAEQYF. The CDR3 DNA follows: TGTGCCAGCAGTTACCTAGCGGGGCGGGCCGAGCAGTACTTC.

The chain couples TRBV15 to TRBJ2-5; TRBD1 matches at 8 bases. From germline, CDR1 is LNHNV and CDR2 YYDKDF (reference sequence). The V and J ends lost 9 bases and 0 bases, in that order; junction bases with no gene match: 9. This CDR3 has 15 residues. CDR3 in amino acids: CATSRTGLYQETQYF. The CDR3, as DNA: TGTGCCACGTCTCGGACAGGGCTGTACCAAGAGACCCAGTACTTC.

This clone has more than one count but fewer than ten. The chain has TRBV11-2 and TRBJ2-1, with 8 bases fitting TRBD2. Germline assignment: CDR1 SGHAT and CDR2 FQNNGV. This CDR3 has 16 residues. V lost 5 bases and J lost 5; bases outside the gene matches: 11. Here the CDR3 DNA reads TGTGCCAGCAGCCGCCCCGGCGGGAGGAACCACAATGAGCAGTTCTTC. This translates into CASSRPGGRNHNEQFF. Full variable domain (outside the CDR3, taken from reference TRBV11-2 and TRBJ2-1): EAGVAQSPRYKIIEKRQSVAFWCNPISGHATLYWYQQILGQGPKLLIQFQNNGVVDDSQLPKDRFSAERLKGVDSTLKIQPAKLEDSAVYLCASSRPGGRNHNEQFFGPGTRLTVL.

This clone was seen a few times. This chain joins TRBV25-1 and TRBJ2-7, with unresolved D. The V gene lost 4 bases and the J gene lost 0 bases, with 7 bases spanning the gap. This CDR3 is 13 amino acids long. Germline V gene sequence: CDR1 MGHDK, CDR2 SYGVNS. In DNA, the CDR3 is TGTGCCAGCAGTGCTGGAAGCTCCTACGAGCAGTACTTC. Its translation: CASSAGSSYEQYF.

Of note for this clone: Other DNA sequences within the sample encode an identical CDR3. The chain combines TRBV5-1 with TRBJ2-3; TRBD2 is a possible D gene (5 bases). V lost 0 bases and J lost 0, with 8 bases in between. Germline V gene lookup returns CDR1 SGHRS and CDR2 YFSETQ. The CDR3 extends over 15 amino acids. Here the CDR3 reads CASSLASGSTDTQYF. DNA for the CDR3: TGCGCCAGCAGCTTGGCATCGGGAAGCACAGATACGCAGTATTTT.

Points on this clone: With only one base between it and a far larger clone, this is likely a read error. CDR3 coding DNA: TGTGCCAGCAGCCCCCAGCGGGACTCCTACAATGAGCAGTTCTTC. It yields the protein CASSPQRDSYNEQFF. The chain has TRBV7-7 and TRBJ2-1, with 7 bases identical to TRBD2. This CDR3 region has 15 residues. After removal of 5 bases from V and 0 bases from J, the junction contained 4 bases not matched to a gene. The germline gives CDR1 SSHAT, CDR2 FNYEAQ (reference sequence).

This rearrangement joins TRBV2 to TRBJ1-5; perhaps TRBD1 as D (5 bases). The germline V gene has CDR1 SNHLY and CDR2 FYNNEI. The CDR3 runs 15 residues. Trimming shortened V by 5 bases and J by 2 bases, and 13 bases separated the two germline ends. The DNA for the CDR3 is TGTGCCAGCAGTCGGCAGGGCATCGGCAATCAGCCCCAGCATTTT. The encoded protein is CASSRQGIGNQPQHF.